These 28 T cell receptor beta chains came from one sample sequenced in a study of blood T cell repertoires in COVID-19. Data came from immunoSEQ multiplex PCR; TCRdb stores just in-frame clones and leaves some out. Of 130,000 to 150,000 clones listed, about nine tenths are singletons. The material sequenced was peripheral blood. The origin of the receptors is a woman between 45 and 60 years old with acute or convalescent COVID-19.

This clone was counted a single time. The chain combines TRBV5-8 with TRBJ2-1; 7 positions agree with TRBD2. V lost 3 bases, J lost 8 bases, and 11 bases stayed unmatched. The CDR3 sequence is 15 residues long. CDR1 SGHTS and CDR2 YDEGEE come from the germline V gene. CDR3 nucleotides: TGTGCCAGCAGCTGGGCCGGGGGGTTAGGCGATGAGCAGTTCTTC. It specifies CASSWAGGLGDEQFF. Full variable domain (missing parts from reference TRBV5-8 and TRBJ2-1): EAGVTQSPTHLIKTRGQQATLRCSPISGHTSVYWYQQALGLGLQFLLWYDEGEERNRGNFPPRFSGRQFPNYSSELNVNALELEDSALYLCASSWAGGLGDEQFFGPGTRLTVL.

This chain uses TRBV6-4 with TRBJ2-3; the D is unclear. CDR1 and CDR2 from the germline V gene are MRHNA and SNTAGT. Trimming took 3 bases from V and 0 from J, leaving 7 bases between them. CDR3 length equals 14 residues. The CDR3 bases are TGTGCCAGCAGTGAACACACGAGCACAGATACGCAGTATTTT. This sequence encodes CASSEHTSTDTQYF.

The rearrangement joins TRBV5-4 to TRBJ1-2, with 7 bases lining up with TRBD1. The germline CDR1 and CDR2 sequences are SGHNT and YYREEE (reference sequence). This CDR3 has 14 amino acids. V lost 4 bases and J lost 4; bases outside the gene matches: 7. The chain's CDR3 is CASSRDRALYGYTF. The DNA of the CDR3 is TGTGCCAGCAGCCGAGACAGGGCCCTCTATGGCTACACCTTC.

The chain combines TRBV30 with TRBJ2-7; the D gene is possibly TRBD2 (6 bases). V was trimmed by 2 bases and J by 0 bases, leaving 8 bases between them. Germline CDR1 is GTSNPN and CDR2 is SVGIG (reference sequence). There are 13 residues in the CDR3. CDR3 amino acids: CAWSRGDSYEQYF. CDR3 coding DNA: TGTGCCTGGAGTCGCGGGGACTCCTACGAGCAGTACTTC.

The chain uses TRBV18 and TRBJ2-7; D possibly corresponds to TRBD1 (5 bases). Trimming removed 1 base from V and 4 bases from J, with 11 bases in between. The CDR3 is 14 residues long. In germline, CDR1 is KGHSH, CDR2 LQKENI. The CDR3 coding sequence is TGTGCCAGCTCACCACGGGGCGCAGAATACGAGCAGTACTTC. Translated: CASSPRGAEYEQYF.

The chain has TRBV7-3 and TRBJ2-3, with 7 bases identical to TRBD2. With V trimmed by 2 bases and J by 5 bases, 10 bases remained unmatched. Germline V gives CDR1 SGHTA, CDR2 FQGTGA. CDR3 length: 16 residues. CDR3 nucleotides: TGTGCCAGCAGCTTAGACGGAATGCGGGGGAAAGATACGCAGTATTTT. This encodes CASSLDGMRGKDTQYF.

The chain uses TRBV2 and TRBJ1-3; a weak D match, TRBD1 (5 bases). This CDR3 has 14 amino acids. V was pared by 2 bases and J by 6 bases, with 11 bases between. Looked up from germline, CDR1 is SNHLY and CDR2 is FYNNEI. In DNA form, the CDR3 reads TGTGCCAGCAGTGAACCCAGGGCGTTAAACACCATATATTTT. This encodes CASSEPRALNTIYF.

The chain links TRBV24-1 to TRBJ2-1; 8 nucleotides agree with TRBD2. V lost 5 bases, J lost 10 bases, and 9 bases stayed unmatched. Germline assignment: CDR1 KGHDR and CDR2 SFDVKD. CDR3 length equals 14 residues. The CDR3 sequence is CATSVSGVVGEQFF. DNA of the CDR3: TGTGCCACCAGTGTTAGCGGGGTAGTGGGGGAGCAGTTCTTC.

The chain links TRBV9 to TRBJ2-1; 7 bases align to TRBD1. This CDR3 is 17 amino acids long. J lost 7 bases, V lost 0 bases, and 13 bases had no gene match. Germline V gene sequence: CDR1 SGDLS, CDR2 YYNGEE. CDR3 residues: CASSVGPTTGTLNEQFF. For the CDR3, the DNA is TGTGCCAGCAGCGTAGGACCAACGACAGGGACCTTGAATGAGCAGTTCTTC.

In this sample, this clone turned up once. The V call is TRBV5-1, the J call TRBJ2-7; the D gene is possibly TRBD1 (6 bases). V gave up 4 bases and J gave up 1 base, with 12 bases separating them. Germline V gives CDR1 SGHRS, CDR2 YFSETQ. The CDR3 covers 14 residues. CDR3 loop: CASSLRTASYEQYF. The CDR3 region has the DNA TGCGCCAGCAGCCTGCGGACAGCGTCCTACGAGCAGTACTTC.

The V and J genes are TRBV21-1 and TRBJ2-1; TRBD1 reflects the table's D call only, with no check against the DNA. TRBV21-1 is a listed pseudogene. This CDR3 contains 16 residues. The CDR3: CASSKAEAGANNEQFF. CDR3 bases: TGTGCCAGCAGCAAAGCGGAGGCAGGGGCCAACAATGAGCAGTTCTTC.

CDR3 sequence (DNA): TGTGCCAGCAGTGGGGACAGGGGCCGCCTCGGGGCTAATGAAAAACTGTTTTTT. Residues: CASSGDRGRLGANEKLFF. The chain has TRBV27 and TRBJ1-4, with 10 bases matching TRBD1. The CDR3 has 18 residues. From germline, CDR1 is MNHEY and CDR2 SMNVEV (reference sequence). With 5 bases clipped from V and 3 bases from J, the junction kept 12 bases outside the gene matches.

The chain links TRBV5-4 to TRBJ2-2; D perhaps matches TRBD2 (5 bases). The ends were cut back, 0 bases at V and 1 base at J, with 7 bases in the middle. The CDR3 covers 15 residues. CDR1 is SGHNT, CDR2 YYREEE, per germline (reference sequence). This CDR3 is CASSLEAGNTGELFF. CDR3 DNA sequence: TGTGCCAGCAGCTTGGAGGCGGGGAACACCGGGGAGCTGTTTTTT.

The chain is built from TRBV7-9 and TRBJ1-3, with unresolved D. The V gene's germline CDR1 is SEHNR and CDR2 FQNEAQ (reference sequence). The CDR3 sequence is 14 residues long. Trimming shortened V by 5 bases and J by 6 bases, and 14 bases separated the two germline ends. CDR3: CASSPTERVNTIYF. DNA for the CDR3: TGTGCCAGCAGCCCTACCGAGAGGGTAAACACCATATATTTT.

The chain employs TRBV3-1 (or the pseudogene TRBV3-2) and TRBJ1-2, with TRBD1 identical over 10 bases. This CDR3 contains 14 residues. Losses at the gene ends were 1 base for V and 7 bases for J; bases not matched to a gene: 3. Germline loops: CDR1 LGHDT, CDR2 YNNKEL (reference sequence). CDR3 sequence reads: CASSQGQGASGYTF. CDR3 DNA sequence: TGTGCCAGCAGCCAAGGACAGGGGGCATCTGGCTACACCTTC.

The rearrangement links TRBV11-2 to TRBJ1-1; TRBD1 matches 7 bases. CDR3 length: 15 amino acids. Per germline, CDR1 SGHAT and CDR2 FQNNGV. J lost 1 base, V lost 4 bases, and 6 bases had no gene match. The CDR3 region is CASSYTGAANTEAFF. The DNA of the CDR3 is TGTGCCAGCAGCTATACAGGGGCGGCGAACACTGAAGCTTTCTTT.

This chain joins TRBV30 and TRBJ2-4; no clear D. Germline V gene sequence: CDR1 GTSNPN, CDR2 SVGIG (reference sequence). V was clipped by 0 bases and J by 0 bases, with 9 bases between them. The CDR3 is 15 amino acids. Here the CDR3 reads CAWSVPTEAKNIQYF. In DNA form, the CDR3 reads TGTGCCTGGAGTGTACCCACAGAAGCCAAAAACATTCAGTACTTC.

The rearrangement links TRBV5-4 to TRBJ1-2; perhaps TRBD1 as D (5 bases). Germline-derived CDR1 and CDR2 are SGHNT and YYREEE (reference sequence). V was shortened by 3 bases and J by 4 bases, with 13 bases between the two germline ends. CDR3 length: 14 amino acids. The CDR3: CASSSQTEAYGYTF. CDR3 DNA sequence: TGTGCCAGCAGCTCACAGACAGAAGCCTATGGCTACACCTTC.

The CDR3 loop is CASIRDRDSYEQYF. The CDR3 region has the DNA TGTGCCAGCATCCGGGACAGGGATTCCTACGAGCAGTACTTC. This chain links TRBV6-5 with TRBJ2-7; 9 positions agree with TRBD1. CDR3 length equals 14 residues. The germline gives CDR1 MNHEY, CDR2 SVGAGI. The junction had 5 bases not matched to a gene; V was cut back by 7 bases and J by 1 base.

The rearrangement joins TRBV11-2 to TRBJ2-3; D gene unclear. CDR1 is SGHAT, CDR2 FQNNGV, per germline. V was shortened by 0 bases and J by 4 bases, with 2 bases between the two germline ends. This CDR3 has 12 amino acids. CDR3 protein: CASSLDSDTQYF. CDR3 DNA sequence: TGTGCCAGCAGCTTAGACTCAGATACGCAGTATTTT.

The CDR3 reads CASSQETPTGKAFF. DNA for the CDR3: TGTGCCAGCAGCCAAGAAACCCCAACAGGAAAAGCTTTCTTT. The gene calls are TRBV3-1 (or the pseudogene TRBV3-2) and TRBJ1-1; TRBD1 is a possible D gene (5 bases). In germline, CDR1 is LGHDT, CDR2 YNNKEL (reference sequence). Trimming cost V 0 bases and J 9 bases, with 14 bases left between them. This CDR3 is built from 14 residues.

The V call is TRBV6-1, the J call TRBJ2-1, with 11 bases lining up with TRBD2. Looked up from germline, CDR1 is MNHNS and CDR2 is SASEGT. This CDR3 comprises 16 residues. With V trimmed by 2 bases and J by 8 bases, 8 bases remained unmatched. CDR3: CASSETVLAGVDEQFF. DNA for the CDR3: TGTGCCAGCAGTGAAACGGTACTAGCGGGAGTTGATGAGCAGTTCTTC.

On this clone itself: The sample carries other DNA sequences with the same CDR3. This sequence joins TRBV6-5 and TRBJ1-2, with 9 bases fitting TRBD1. Germline V gene sequence: CDR1 MNHEY, CDR2 SVGAGI. Trimming at V came to 6 bases and at J to 6 bases, leaving 2 bases not matched to a gene. The CDR3 sequence is 12 residues long. The CDR3: CASSRTGDGYTF. The DNA of the CDR3 is TGTGCCAGCAGCCGGACAGGGGATGGCTACACCTTC.

The rearrangement uses TRBV9 and TRBJ2-1; 14 bases are shared with TRBD2. The CDR3 covers 17 residues. Trimming took 4 bases from V and 4 from J; bases not matched to a gene: 7. Germline CDR1 and CDR2: SGDLS and YYNGEE. The CDR3 DNA follows: TGTGCCAGCAGCCAGGGACTAGCGGGAGAATCGTACAATGAGCAGTTCTTC. Protein product: CASSQGLAGESYNEQFF.

The chain carries TRBV3-1 (or the pseudogene TRBV3-2) and TRBJ2-4; D might be TRBD1 (6 bases). Germline loops: CDR1 LGHDT, CDR2 YNNKEL (reference sequence). V shed 2 bases and J shed 3 bases, with 11 bases lying between them. This CDR3 comprises 15 residues. CDR3 nucleotide sequence: TGTGCCAGCAGCCAATGGAGGACAGACAAAAACATTCAGTACTTC. The encoded protein is CASSQWRTDKNIQYF.

The chain uses TRBV19 and TRBJ2-7, with 11 bases aligning to TRBD2. Germline values: CDR1 LNHDA, CDR2 SQIVND (reference sequence). This CDR3 is built from 15 residues. Trimming took 5 bases from V and 3 from J; bases not matched to a gene: 6. As DNA, the CDR3 is TGTGCCAGTAGTGCCGGACTAGCGGGCCACTACGAGCAGTACTTC. This gives the protein CASSAGLAGHYEQYF.

In nucleotides, the CDR3 is TGTGCCTGGAGTGTGACAGGGAACAGGGCAGCTTTCTTT. This sequence encodes CAWSVTGNRAAFF. The chain couples TRBV30 to TRBJ1-1, with 7 bases identical to TRBD1. CDR1 and CDR2 (germline): GTSNPN, SVGIG (reference sequence). The junction had 8 bases not matched to a gene; V was cut back by 0 bases and J by 10 bases. The CDR3 length is 13 residues.

V and J are TRBV19 and TRBJ2-3; TRBD2 agrees at 7 bases. The CDR3 has 15 amino acids. Germline V gene lookup returns CDR1 LNHDA and CDR2 SQIVND (reference sequence). J was trimmed by 5 bases and V by 5 bases; bases with no gene match: 10. The CDR3 here is CASSLGREEIDTQYF. The CDR3, as DNA: TGTGCCAGTAGTCTTGGGAGGGAGGAGATAGATACGCAGTATTTT.